This T cell receptor (beta chain) was recovered during a study of Ad26.COV2.S vaccination and SARS-CoV-2 variants. This clone was counted a single time. Its specificity is unknown. The data were produced by immunoSEQ multiplex PCR, yet TCRdb's version contains in-frame clones alone and is incomplete. Among roughly 350,000 clones listed, roughly 87% were seen once. Germline CDR1 is SGHNT and CDR2 is YYREEE (reference sequence). This CDR3 is built from 15 residues. V gave up 4 bases and J gave up 5 bases, with 18 bases separating them. Specified treatment: roughly 19 received Ad26.COV2.S at low or high dose, single or two shots; several received placebo; per-sample allocation not given. Sampling happened 63 days after the first vaccine or placebo injection. Study-wide findings and caveats: Reported post-vaccination CD8+ and CD4+ T cell responses to spike showed substantial breadth.

The sequenced sample was peripheral blood, obtained in a trial of Ad26.COV2.S vaccine versus placebo. The chain employs TRBV5-4 and TRBJ1-1; TRBD1 is a possible D gene (5 bases). The TCR comes from a person between 18 and 65 years old who received the Ad26.COV2.S COVID-19 vaccine or a placebo. CDR3 sequence: CASSPERGGRTEAFF. The CDR3 DNA follows: TGTGCCAGCAGCCCAGAACGGGGCGGGCGGACTGAAGCTTTCTTT.